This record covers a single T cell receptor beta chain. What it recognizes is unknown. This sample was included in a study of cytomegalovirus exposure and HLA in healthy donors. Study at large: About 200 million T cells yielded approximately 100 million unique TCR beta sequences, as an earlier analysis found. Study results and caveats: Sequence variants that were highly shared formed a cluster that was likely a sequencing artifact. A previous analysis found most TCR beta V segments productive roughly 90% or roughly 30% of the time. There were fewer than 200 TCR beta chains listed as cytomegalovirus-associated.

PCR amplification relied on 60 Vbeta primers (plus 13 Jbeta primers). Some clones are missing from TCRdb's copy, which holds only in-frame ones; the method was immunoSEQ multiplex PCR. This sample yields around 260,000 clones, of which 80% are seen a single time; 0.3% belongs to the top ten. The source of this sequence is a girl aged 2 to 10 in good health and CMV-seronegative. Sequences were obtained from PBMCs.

The CDR3, as DNA: TGTGCCAGCAGCTTAGACAGGGGAATTTACGAGCAGTACTTC. Amino acids: CASSLDRGIYEQYF. V usage is TRBV7-9 and J usage is TRBJ2-7; 7 bases map to TRBD1. Germline trimming cut 1 base from V and 4 bases from J; bases unmatched to any gene: 4. Germline V gives CDR1 SEHNR, CDR2 FQNEAQ (reference sequence). CDR3 length: 14 amino acids.